These T cell receptor beta chains were read from a single sample in a study of T cell responses to AZD1222 COVID-19 vaccine. Sequencing was performed with immunoSEQ multiplex PCR; in TCRdb, only in-frame clones are kept and a portion is missing. In the table there are roughly 150,000 clones, approximately 92% of which are singletons. The sample here was peripheral blood, taken on day 0 of AZD1222 vaccination. Source of these receptors: an adult in good health. Both conserved end residues are part of each CDR3. D genes are given only for firm matches. Size values are once, few and many counts, or a class for expanded clones, and some rows have none.

size | J | D | V | DNA | CDR3
. | TRBJ2-7 | . | TRBV19 | TGTGCCAGTGATTCTGGCCCCCCGTCCTACGAGCAGTACTTC | CASDSGPPSYEQYF
. | TRBJ1-3 | . | TRBV6-6 | TGTGCCAGCAGTTCCATACAGGTGGGAGACACCATATATTTT | CASSSIQVGDTIYF
. | TRBJ2-7 | TRBD2 | TRBV6-2/TRBV6-3 | TGTGCCAGCAGTCGTCCGACTAGCGGGGTATACTTC | CASSRPTSGVYF
. | TRBJ1-1 | . | TRBV15 | TGTGCCACCAGCACCGAACGAGGGGGAGCTTTCTTT | CATSTERGGAFF
. | TRBJ1-1 | . | TRBV19 | TGTGCCAGTAGTATAGCTGACCCATGGAACACTGAAGCTTTCTTT | CASSIADPWNTEAFF
. | TRBJ2-5 | . | TRBV7-3 | TGTGCCAGCAGCTTAATGGCAGGGGGGCAAGAGACCCAGTACTTC | CASSLMAGGQETQYF
. | TRBJ1-5 | . | TRBV9 | TGTGCCAGCAGCGCCACAGGGTTGAGCAATCAGCCCCAGCATTTT | CASSATGLSNQPQHF
. | TRBJ2-7 | TRBD1 | TRBV6-5 | TGTGCCAGCAGTTACCGTGGACAGGGGAGCTACGAGCAGTACTTC | CASSYRGQGSYEQYF
once | TRBJ1-2 | . | TRBV7-2 | TGTGCCAGCAACCCCGGCCAACCGTCAGCCAATGGCTACACCTTC | CASNPGQPSANGYTF
. | TRBJ1-2 | . | TRBV7-3 | TGTGCCAGCAGCCCTAATGGCGGGGGACGGAACTATGGCTACACCTTC | CASSPNGGGRNYGYTF
. | TRBJ1-1 | . | TRBV7-9 | TGTGCCAGCAGCTTCAAGGGGAACACTGAAGCTTTCTTT | CASSFKGNTEAFF
. | TRBJ1-1 | . | TRBV27 | TGTGCCAGCAGTTCCCAAAACCTTGAAGCTTTCTTT | CASSSQNLEAFF